This TCR beta chain stems from a study of beta chain features in type 1 diabetes. At the level of the study: Examination covered under 120 million sorted cells spanning all samples.

In regard to this clone: Its antigen remains unknown.

TCRB transcripts that were expressed got sequenced, as all of the isolated RNA had been reverse transcribed. The protocol was immunoSEQ multiplex PCR, while the TCRdb copy is restricted to in-frame clones and leaves out a portion. The data hold about 930,000 clones, with 15% to 20% observed a single time. Study-level points and caveats: TCRB CDR3s were moderately but significantly shorter in Type 1 diabetes patients in all four CD4+ subsets. In comparison with healthy donors, patients had naive, central memory and Treg TCRB repertoires that appeared more similar. These data did not resolve whether HLA type affects TCRB rearrangement.

Sequenced material: naive CD4+ T cells from blood. This TCR came from a woman between 18 and 30 years old in good health.

This chain's CDR3 is CASSPRGAGELFF. The CDR3 DNA reads as TGTGCCAGCAGCCCCCGAGGGGCCGGGGAGCTGTTTTTT. The chain links TRBV7-9 to TRBJ2-2; D assignment may be TRBD1 or TRBD2 (5 bases each). V lost 5 bases, J lost 6 bases, and 10 bases lay in between. This CDR3 is built from 13 residues. Germline V gene sequence: CDR1 SEHNR, CDR2 FQNEAQ (reference sequence).